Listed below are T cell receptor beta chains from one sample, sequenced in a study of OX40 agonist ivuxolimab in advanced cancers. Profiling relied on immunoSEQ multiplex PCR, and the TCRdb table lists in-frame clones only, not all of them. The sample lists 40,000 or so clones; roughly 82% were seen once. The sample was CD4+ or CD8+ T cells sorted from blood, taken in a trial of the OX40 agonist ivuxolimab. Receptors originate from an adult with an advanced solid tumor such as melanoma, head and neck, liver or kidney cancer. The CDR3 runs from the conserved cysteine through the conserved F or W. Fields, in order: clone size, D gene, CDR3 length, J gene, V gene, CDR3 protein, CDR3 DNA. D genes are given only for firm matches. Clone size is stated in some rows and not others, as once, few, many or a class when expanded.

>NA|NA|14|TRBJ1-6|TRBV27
CASSFWGGDSPLHF
TGTGCCAGCAGTTTTTGGGGGGGGGATTCACCCCTCCACTTT
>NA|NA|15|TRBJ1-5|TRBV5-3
CARSLNRSSNQPQHF
TGTGCCAGAAGCTTGAATCGGTCAAGCAATCAGCCCCAGCATTTT
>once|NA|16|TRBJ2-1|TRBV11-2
CASSLRGASDYNEQFF
TGTGCCAGCAGCTTAAGGGGGGCTAGCGACTACAATGAGCAGTTCTTC
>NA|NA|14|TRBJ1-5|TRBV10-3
CAISPAGGGQPQHF
TGTGCCATCAGTCCGGCCGGAGGGGGTCAGCCCCAGCATTTT
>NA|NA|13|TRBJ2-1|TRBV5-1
CASSLYGPNEQFF
TGCGCCAGCAGCTTATACGGGCCCAATGAGCAGTTCTTC
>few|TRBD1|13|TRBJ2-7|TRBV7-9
CASSMRTGYEQYF
TGTGCCAGCAGTATGCGGACAGGCTACGAGCAGTACTTC
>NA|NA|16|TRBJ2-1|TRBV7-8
CVVRDGGRSSYNEQFF
TGTGTCGTACGGGACGGGGGCAGAAGCTCCTACAATGAGCAGTTCTTC
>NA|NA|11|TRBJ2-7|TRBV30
CAWTRGYEQYF
TGTGCCTGGACACGAGGCTACGAGCAGTACTTC
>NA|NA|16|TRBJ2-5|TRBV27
CASSTVRGIAQETQYF
TGTGCCAGCAGTACCGTAAGGGGGATAGCCCAAGAGACCCAGTACTTC
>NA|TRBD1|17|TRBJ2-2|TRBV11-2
CASSLDGQGANTGELFF
TGTGCCAGCAGCTTAGATGGACAGGGGGCCAACACCGGGGAGCTGTTTTTT
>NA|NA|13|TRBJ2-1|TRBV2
CASSQDRYNEQFF
TGTGCCAGCAGCCAGGACAGATACAATGAGCAGTTCTTC
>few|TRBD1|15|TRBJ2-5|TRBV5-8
CASSSVAGGWETQYF
TGTGCCAGCAGCTCGGTGGCAGGGGGATGGGAGACCCAGTACTTC
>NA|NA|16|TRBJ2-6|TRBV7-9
CASSLWQGSGANVLTF
TGTGCCAGCAGCTTATGGCAGGGCTCTGGGGCCAACGTCCTGACTTTC
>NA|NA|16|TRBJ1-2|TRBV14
CASSLAASGKTYGYTF
TGTGCCAGCAGCTTAGCTGCATCTGGAAAGACCTATGGCTACACCTTC
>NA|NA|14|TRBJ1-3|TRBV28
CASSFPGSGNTIYF
TGTGCCAGCAGTTTCCCGGGCTCTGGAAACACCATATATTTT
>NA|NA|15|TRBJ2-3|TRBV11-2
CASSLDGDSTDTQYF
TGTGCCAGCAGCTTAGATGGGGACTCCACAGATACGCAGTATTTT
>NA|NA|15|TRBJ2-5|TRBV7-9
CASSFGARRWETQYF
TGTGCCAGCAGCTTCGGGGCCCGGCGGTGGGAGACCCAGTACTTC
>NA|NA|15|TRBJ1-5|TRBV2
CASSAMGGGNQPQHF
TGTGCCAGCAGTGCAATGGGGGGTGGCAATCAGCCCCAGCATTTT